This TCR beta chain is drawn from a study of T-cell reconstitution after alpha-beta-depleted transplantation in children. Library preparation (for TCRbeta) was performed with unique molecular identifiers. TCRdb itself ran the PCR reads through MiXCR, one entry per CDR3 protein. Counted here are around 600,000 distinct CDR3 sequences, roughly 23% occurring once; the ten biggest clones make up roughly 15%. Study findings and constraints: T-cell numbers and diversity one year post-transplant derived largely from freshly generated T cells. Reportedly, only several hundred clones from non-depleted graft cells drove alpha-beta T-cell counts at about two months. Surviving thymic progenitors and recipient T cells were the source of high TCRbeta diversity at day 60 in some patients.

There are many counts of this clonotype. The target antigen is unknown. Germline lookup yields CDR1 KGHDR and CDR2 SFDVKD. This CDR3 has 16 amino acids. J gave up 4 bases and V 0 bases, and 2 bases lay outside the gene matches. The sequenced sample was PBMCs, mostly from graft donor cells, obtained 360 days after TCRalphabeta/CD19-depleted stem cell transplant. This sequence was found in a boy under two years old who had a stem cell transplant for acute myeloid leukemia, so the T cells may come from the graft donor. The rearrangement uses TRBV24-1 and TRBJ2-1; TRBD1 matches 10 bases. The CDR3 nucleotides read TGTGCCACCAGTGATTTGCCGGGACAGGGGTACAATGAGCAGTTCTTC. This gives the protein CATSDLPGQGYNEQFF.